Listed below are T cell receptor beta chains from one sample, sequenced in a study of control samples from healthy donors and cancer patients. Sequenced by immunoSEQ multiplex PCR; TCRdb stores in-frame clones only, minus some. The profile shows about 57,000 clones, approximately 90% of them singletons. Material: PBMCs. These receptors originate from a young man with colorectal cancer. CDR3s include the opening cysteine and the closing phenylalanine or tryptophan. A D gene is named only where the DNA matches it firmly. Size tells how often a clone was seen (once, few, many) or the class of an expanded clone, and some rows leave it out.

TRBJ1-1	TRBV11-3	TRBD1	-	TGTGCCAGCAGCTCTGGACAGGGGAGGAACACTGAAGCTTTCTTT	CASSSGQGRNTEAFF
TRBJ1-2	TRBV19	-	-	TGTGCCAGTAGTATCGTAGGACGGGCCTACTCTAACTATGGCTACACCTTC	CASSIVGRAYSNYGYTF
TRBJ1-2	TRBV24-1	-	-	TGTGCCACCAGTGATTTCGAAGCGAACTATGGCTACACCTTC	CATSDFEANYGYTF
TRBJ2-1	TRBV6-4	-	few	TGTGCCAGCAGTGACGGGAACCGGTACAATGAGCAGTTCTTC	CASSDGNRYNEQFF
TRBJ2-1	TRBV13	TRBD2	-	TGTGCCAGCAGCCTGGGGACTAGAGCGTGGAATGAGCAGTTCTTC	CASSLGTRAWNEQFF
TRBJ2-3	TRBV4-1	-	-	TGCGCCAGCAGCCAAGTCGACAGAGTCACAGATACGCAGTATTTT	CASSQVDRVTDTQYF
TRBJ2-4	TRBV21-1	-	-	TGTGCCAGCGGGGGACTAGCGGGGGGCTCCTTGCTAGCCAAAAACATTCAGTACTTC	CASGGLAGGSLLAKNIQYF
TRBJ1-3	TRBV30	-	-	TGTGCCTGGGCCCGGATCCATGGAAACACCATATATTTT	CAWARIHGNTIYF
TRBJ2-2	TRBV19	TRBD2	-	TGTGCCCGTAGGCCGCAGGCGGCGGGGGGGACGAACACCGGGGAGCTGTTTTTT	CARRPQAAGGTNTGELFF
TRBJ2-3	TRBV6-1	-	-	TGTGCCAGCAGTGAGTTTCCGGGGCAAGGAGATACGCAGTATTTT	CASSEFPGQGDTQYF
TRBJ1-5	TRBV6-5	-	-	TGTGCCAGCTCCATAACCGGCCAGCCCCAGCATTTT	CASSITGQPQHF
TRBJ1-1	TRBV2	-	-	TGTGCCAGCACTAATTTAGGGAGGTTTGAAGCTTTCTTT	CASTNLGRFEAFF
TRBJ2-3	TRBV5-8	-	-	TGTGCCAGCACCACTTGGAGATCAACTTCTAGCACAGATACGCAGTATTTT	CASTTWRSTSSTDTQYF
TRBJ1-1	TRBV5-1	-	-	TGCGCCAGCAGCTTGGGGCCCCGGGGCTCAAGCACTGAAGCTTTCTTT	CASSLGPRGSSTEAFF
TRBJ1-2	TRBV29-1	-	-	TGCAGCGTTGCGGACAGAAACTATGGCTACACCTTC	CSVADRNYGYTF
TRBJ1-6	TRBV7-2	-	-	TGTGCCAGCAGCTTAGCGCAAACAGCCTATAATTCACCCCTCCACTTT	CASSLAQTAYNSPLHF
TRBJ1-1	TRBV30	-	-	TGTGCCTGGAGTGTACTAGCCAGGGGCCAGGGCGGGAACACTGAAGCTTTCTTT	CAWSVLARGQGGNTEAFF
TRBJ1-2	TRBV19	TRBD1	-	TGTGCCAGTAGTATAAACCAAAACAGGGGGCATGGCTACACCTTC	CASSINQNRGHGYTF
TRBJ1-4	TRBV30	-	few	TGTGCCTGGAGCACGGGCAGGGTTGCAACTAATGAAAAACTGTTTTTT	CAWSTGRVATNEKLFF
TRBJ1-1	TRBV9	-	few	TGTGCCAGCAGCCTATTCACAGGGCCTAACACTGAAGCTTTCTTT	CASSLFTGPNTEAFF
TRBJ1-2	TRBV29-1	-	once	TGCAGCGCCGGCCGGGGGGACTATGGCTACACCTTC	CSAGRGDYGYTF
TRBJ1-1	TRBV5-4	-	-	TGTGCCAGCAGCTTGGGCGACACTGAAGCTTTCTTT	CASSLGDTEAFF
TRBJ1-5	TRBV19	TRBD1	-	TGTGCCAGTAGTATAGGCTCCGGGACAGGGGGCTCAGGTCAGCCCCAGCATTTT	CASSIGSGTGGSGQPQHF
TRBJ2-2	TRBV6-2/TRBV6-3	TRBD1	-	TGTGCCAGCAGCTCAGGGGGTACCGGGGAGCTGTTTTTT	CASSSGGTGELFF
TRBJ2-1	TRBV6-5	-	-	TGTGCCAGCAGTTATAAACAGGTCCCTAGGAGGAATGAGCAGTTCTTC	CASSYKQVPRRNEQFF
TRBJ1-1	TRBV9	-	-	TGTGCCAGCAGCGTAGCAATAAACACTGAAGCTTTCTTT	CASSVAINTEAFF
TRBJ2-1	TRBV27	TRBD2	once	TGTGCCAGCACTCCCGGGACTAGCGGGGGGACCTACAATGAGCAGTTCTTC	CASTPGTSGGTYNEQFF
TRBJ2-5	TRBV29-1	-	-	TGCAGCGTTGGACAGCAAGAGACCCAGTACTTC	CSVGQQETQYF
TRBJ1-2	TRBV11-2	TRBD1	-	TGTGCCAGCAGCTTAGGACAGGGGAGCTATGGCTACACCTTC	CASSLGQGSYGYTF
TRBJ2-5	TRBV24-1	-	-	TGTGCCACCAGTGATTTACCCGATATCGAGACCCAGTACTTC	CATSDLPDIETQYF